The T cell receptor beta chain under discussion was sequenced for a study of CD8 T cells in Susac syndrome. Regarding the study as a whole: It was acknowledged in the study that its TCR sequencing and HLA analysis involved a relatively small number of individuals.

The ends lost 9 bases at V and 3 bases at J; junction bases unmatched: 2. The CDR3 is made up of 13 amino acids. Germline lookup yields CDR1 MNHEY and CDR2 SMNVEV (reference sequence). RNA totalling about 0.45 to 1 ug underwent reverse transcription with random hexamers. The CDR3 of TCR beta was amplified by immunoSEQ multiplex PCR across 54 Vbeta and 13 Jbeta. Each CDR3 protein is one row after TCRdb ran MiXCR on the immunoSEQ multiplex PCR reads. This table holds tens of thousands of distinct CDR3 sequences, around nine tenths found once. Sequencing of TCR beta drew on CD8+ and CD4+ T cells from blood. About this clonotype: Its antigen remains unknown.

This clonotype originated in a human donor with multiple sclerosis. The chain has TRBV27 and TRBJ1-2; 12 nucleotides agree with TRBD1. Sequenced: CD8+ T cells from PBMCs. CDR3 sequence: CASGTGGDYGYTF. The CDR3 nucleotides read TGTGCCAGTGGGACAGGGGGCGACTATGGCTACACCTTC.